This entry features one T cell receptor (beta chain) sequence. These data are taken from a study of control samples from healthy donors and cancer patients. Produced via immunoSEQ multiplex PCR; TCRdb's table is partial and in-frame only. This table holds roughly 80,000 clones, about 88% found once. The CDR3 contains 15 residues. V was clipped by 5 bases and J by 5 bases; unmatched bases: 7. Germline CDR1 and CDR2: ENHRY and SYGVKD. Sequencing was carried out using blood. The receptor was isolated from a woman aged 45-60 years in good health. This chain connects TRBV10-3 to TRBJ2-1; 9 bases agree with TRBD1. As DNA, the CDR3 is TGTGCCATCAGTATAGGGACAGGGCCCAACAATGAGCAGTTCTTC. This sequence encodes CAISIGTGPNNEQFF.